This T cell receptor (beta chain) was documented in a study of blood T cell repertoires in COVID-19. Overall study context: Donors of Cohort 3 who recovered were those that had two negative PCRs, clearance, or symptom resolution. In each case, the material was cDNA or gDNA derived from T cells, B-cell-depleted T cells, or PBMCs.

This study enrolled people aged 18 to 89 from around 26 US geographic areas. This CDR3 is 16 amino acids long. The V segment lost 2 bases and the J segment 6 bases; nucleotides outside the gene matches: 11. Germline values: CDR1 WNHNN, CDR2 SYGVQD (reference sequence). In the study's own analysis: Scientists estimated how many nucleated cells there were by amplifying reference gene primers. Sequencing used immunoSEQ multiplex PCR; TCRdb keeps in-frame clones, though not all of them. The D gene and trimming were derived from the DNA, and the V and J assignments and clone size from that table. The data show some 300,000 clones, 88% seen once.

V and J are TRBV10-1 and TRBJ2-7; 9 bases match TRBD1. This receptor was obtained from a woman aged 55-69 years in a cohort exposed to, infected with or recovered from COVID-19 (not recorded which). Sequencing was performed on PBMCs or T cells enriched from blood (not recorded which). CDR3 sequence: CASSETRTGELSEQYF. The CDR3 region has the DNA TGCGCCAGCAGTGAGACAAGGACAGGGGAATTGAGCGAGCAGTACTTC.